This T cell receptor (beta chain) originates from a study of blood T cells in healthy people across ages. Through a sample-barcoded 5' primer and a J-beta primer mix, a second PCR was run for 7 to 11 cycles. TCRdb processed the 5' RACE reads anew with MiXCR; each CDR3 protein has one entry. The sample includes about 1 million distinct CDR3 sequences, more than 40% seen only once; the top ten take approximately 17%. This CDR3 region has 14 residues. CDR1 and CDR2 from the germline V gene are MNHNY and SVGAGI (reference sequence). The V gene lost 4 bases and the J gene lost 2 bases, with 9 bases spanning the gap.

The rearrangement uses TRBV6-6 and TRBJ2-1, with a tentative D call TRBD1 (6 bases). The sample was blood. The receptor's source is a woman between 55 and 75 years old in good health. CDR3 in amino acids: CASSFQGTYNEQFF. In nucleotides, the CDR3 is TGTGCCAGCAGTTTTCAGGGGACCTACAATGAGCAGTTCTTC.